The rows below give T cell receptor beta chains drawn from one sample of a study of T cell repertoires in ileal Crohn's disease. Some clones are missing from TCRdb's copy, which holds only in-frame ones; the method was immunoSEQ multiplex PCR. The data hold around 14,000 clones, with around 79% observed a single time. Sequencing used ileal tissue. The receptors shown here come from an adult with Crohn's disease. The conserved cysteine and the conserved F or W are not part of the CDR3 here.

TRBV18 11 ASSPSGSYEQY
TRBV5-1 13 ASSLGLGGFETQY
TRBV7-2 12 ASNTRGSNSPLH
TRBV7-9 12 ASTLGSGNYGYT
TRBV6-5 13 ASTTVDRVGEKLF
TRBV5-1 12 ASSVSGTTDTQY
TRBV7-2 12 ASSLYTHDQPQH
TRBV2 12 ASSSGTVLRKQY
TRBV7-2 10 ASSTPGGRQF
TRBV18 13 ASSPPETRGTEAF
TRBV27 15 ASSLSGGGGFRETQY
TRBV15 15 ATSGDRGRLNNQPQH
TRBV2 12 ASSEGSLRNTIY
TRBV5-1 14 ASSIFYSTQNTEAF
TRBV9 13 ASAHPGQGANEQF
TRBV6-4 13 ASSPAGGHLDEQF
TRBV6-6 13 ASTRTGEVSTEAF
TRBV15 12 ATSRELLDKGQY
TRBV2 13 ASSARGGAGNTIY
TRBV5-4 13 ASSSVNGQDLEQF
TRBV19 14 ASSPVGDRDHQPQH
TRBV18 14 ASSPRQVNSGNTIY
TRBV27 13 ASGGVDSYNSPLH
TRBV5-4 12 ASSYLGGRTEAF
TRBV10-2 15 ASSPSGGGSSYNEQF
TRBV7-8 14 ASSLRQGGSNQPQH
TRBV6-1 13 ASSRLAGNTGELF
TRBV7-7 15 ASSLVPSGGYTGELF
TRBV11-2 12 ASSPTGSSYEQY
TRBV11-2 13 ASSSPGSGTYEQY
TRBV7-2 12 ASSLATDTQGQY
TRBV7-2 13 ASSIRGEKAYEQY
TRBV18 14 ASSPFSGGSSYEQY
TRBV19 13 ASSRVGTSGVEQF
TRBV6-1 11 ASSLQGDYGYT
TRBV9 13 ASSVTGGQDTEAF
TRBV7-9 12 ASSSTGGVNTIY
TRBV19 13 ASSMGRGGLGEQF
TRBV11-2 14 ASSSGLAGGNNEQF